What follows describes a single T cell receptor (beta chain). The study drew participants aged about 18 to 89 years from about two dozen US areas. Authors' methods: Estimated nucleated cell counts came from reference gene primer amplification. Assay: immunoSEQ multiplex PCR; the TCRdb copy retains only in-frame clones and omits some. The D gene and trimming were derived from the DNA, and the V and J assignments and clone size from that table. The sample records some 330,000 clones, roughly 86% being singletons. The sample is drawn from a study of blood T cell repertoires in COVID-19. The wider study: Researchers got acute and convalescent COVID-19 samples from the United States, Italy and Spain.

The ends lost 5 bases at V and 2 bases at J; junction bases unmatched: 3. The germline V gene encodes CDR1 MDHEN and CDR2 SYDVKM. This CDR3 has 14 residues. The sample comprised PBMCs or T cells enriched from blood (not recorded which). This clonotype was sampled from a middle-aged man in a cohort exposed to, infected with or recovered from COVID-19 (not recorded which). The chain combines TRBV28 with TRBJ1-1; 9 bases are a match to TRBD1. The CDR3 sequence: CASSMTGGNTEAFF. CDR3 sequence (DNA): TGTGCCAGCAGTATGACAGGGGGAAACACTGAAGCTTTCTTT.